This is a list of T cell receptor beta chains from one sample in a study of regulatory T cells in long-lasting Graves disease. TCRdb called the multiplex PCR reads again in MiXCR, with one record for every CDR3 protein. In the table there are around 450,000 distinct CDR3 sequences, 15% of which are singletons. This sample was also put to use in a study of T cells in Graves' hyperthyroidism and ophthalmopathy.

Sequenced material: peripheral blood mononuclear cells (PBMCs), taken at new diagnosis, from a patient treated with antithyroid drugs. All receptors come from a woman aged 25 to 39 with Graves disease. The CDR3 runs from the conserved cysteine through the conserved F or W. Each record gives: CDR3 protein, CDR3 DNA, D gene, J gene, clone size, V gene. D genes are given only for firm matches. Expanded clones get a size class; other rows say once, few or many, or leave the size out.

CASSITGLSNQPQHF,TGCGCCAGCAGCATCACAGGGCTTAGCAATCAGCCCCAGCATTTT,NA,TRBJ1-5,many,TRBV5-1
CASSYRDRISNTEAFF,TGTGCCAGCAGTTACCGGGACAGGATCTCGAACACTGAAGCTTTCTTT,TRBD1,TRBJ1-1,few,TRBV6-2/TRBV6-3
CSARAGGYIYGYTF,TGCAGTGCTAGGGCGGGGGGCTATATCTATGGCTACACCTTC,NA,TRBJ1-2,few,TRBV20-1
CASSLEGRGSYF,TGCGCCAGCAGCTTGGAGGGCAGGGGATCCTACTTC,NA,TRBJ2-7,many,TRBV5-1
CASRPNGGNTEAFF,TGTGCCAGCAGGCCCAATGGGGGGAACACTGAAGCTTTCTTT,NA,TRBJ1-1,many,TRBV2
CSVEPRGLGVADTQYF,TGCAGCGTTGAGCCCCGGGGACTAGGTGTGGCAGATACGCAGTATTTT,TRBD2,TRBJ2-3,many,TRBV29-1
CASSFGLAGFQETQYF,TGTGCCAGCAGTTTTGGGTTAGCGGGATTCCAAGAGACCCAGTACTTC,TRBD2,TRBJ2-5,many,TRBV12-3/TRBV12-4
CAWSIGGGNYTF,TGTGCCTGGAGTATCGGGGGTGGGAACTACACCTTC,NA,TRBJ1-2,NA,TRBV30
CASVSPPYNEQFF,TGTGCCAGCGTCTCACCCCCCTACAATGAGCAGTTCTTC,NA,TRBJ2-1,many,TRBV27
CATSRDLVTSGRARVRDTQYF,TGTGCCACCAGCAGAGATTTGGTGACTAGCGGGAGGGCCCGGGTCAGAGATACGCAGTATTTT,TRBD2,TRBJ2-3,NA,TRBV15
CASSFYAGAEQYF,TGTGCCAGCAGTTTCTATGCGGGAGCCGAGCAGTACTTC,TRBD2,TRBJ2-7,few,TRBV27
CAWSRTGGHEQYF,TGTGCCTGGAGTCGGACAGGGGGGCACGAGCAGTACTTC,TRBD1,TRBJ2-7,NA,TRBV30
CASSPLGQGVTDTQYF,TGTGCCAGCTCACCATTGGGACAGGGGGTCACAGATACGCAGTATTTT,TRBD1,TRBJ2-3,NA,TRBV18
CASSVGLALSYEQYF,TGTGCCAGCAGCGTAGGACTAGCGCTGTCCTACGAGCAGTACTTC,TRBD2,TRBJ2-7,NA,TRBV9
CASSAEQGTNTEAFF,TGTGCCAGCAGCGCCGAACAGGGGACGAACACTGAAGCTTTCTTT,TRBD1,TRBJ1-1,many,TRBV9
CSASAGVETQYF,TGCAGTGCTAGCGCAGGGGTTGAGACCCAGTACTTC,NA,TRBJ2-5,many,TRBV20-1
CASRATENTEAFF,TGTGCCAGCAGGGCTACAGAGAACACTGAAGCTTTCTTT,NA,TRBJ1-1,few,TRBV25-1
CASSLTGRVDEQYF,TGTGCCAGCAGCTTAACGGGGCGAGTCGACGAGCAGTACTTC,NA,TRBJ2-7,many,TRBV7-6
CASSIPGTPKASTDTQYF,TGTGCCAGTAGTATCCCCGGGACACCTAAGGCGAGCACAGATACGCAGTATTTT,NA,TRBJ2-3,few,TRBV19
CASSIGGGSYEQYF,TGTGCCAGTAGTATAGGGGGCGGATCCTACGAGCAGTACTTC,NA,TRBJ2-7,NA,TRBV19
CASRLVGGPWETQYF,TGTGCCAGCAGATTGGTCGGGGGGCCGTGGGAGACCCAGTACTTC,NA,TRBJ2-5,few,TRBV7-2
CASSLADAYEQYF,TGTGCCAGCAGCTTGGCCGACGCCTACGAGCAGTACTTC,NA,TRBJ2-7,many,TRBV28
CSATVTVPNYGYTF,TGCAGTGCTACGGTTACAGTCCCCAACTATGGCTACACCTTC,NA,TRBJ1-2,many,TRBV20-1
CSAWTGEDNQPQHF,TGCAGTGCTTGGACAGGGGAGGATAATCAGCCCCAGCATTTT,TRBD1,TRBJ1-5,many,TRBV20-1
CALEGLAGGAPYNEQFF,TGTGCCCTGGAGGGACTAGCGGGAGGAGCGCCCTACAATGAGCAGTTCTTC,TRBD2,TRBJ2-1,many,TRBV30
CASSPQGSSHNEQFF,TGTGCCAGCTCACCACAAGGGAGTTCGCACAATGAGCAGTTCTTC,NA,TRBJ2-1,many,TRBV18
CASSLRYTDEQFF,TGTGCCAGCAGTTTAAGATATACAGACGAGCAGTTCTTC,NA,TRBJ2-1,NA,TRBV12-3/TRBV12-4
CASSLTRGQGNNEQFF,TGTGCCAGCAGCTTAACCCGGGGACAGGGTAACAATGAGCAGTTCTTC,TRBD1,TRBJ2-1,many,TRBV7-3
CASSTMKDRPNYGYTF,TGTGCCAGCAGTACCATGAAGGACAGACCTAACTATGGCTACACCTTC,NA,TRBJ1-2,NA,TRBV27
CAWSPGVGSSYEQYF,TGTGCCTGGAGCCCGGGGGTGGGAAGCTCCTACGAGCAGTACTTC,NA,TRBJ2-7,many,TRBV30
CASSFQAEQYF,TGTGCCAGCAGTTTCCAGGCTGAGCAGTACTTC,NA,TRBJ2-7,many,TRBV12-3/TRBV12-4
CASSITGTAITHFGF,TGTGCCAGCAGTATCACCGGGACAGCTATAACTCACTTCGGATTT,TRBD1,TRBJ1-1,NA,TRBV5-5
CASSLISRGENTEAFF,TGTGCCAGCAGCTTGATAAGCAGGGGCGAGAACACTGAAGCTTTCTTT,NA,TRBJ1-1,many,TRBV28
CSGLQAGESDTQYF,TGCAGTGGCCTCCAAGCGGGAGAGTCAGATACGCAGTATTTT,TRBD2,TRBJ2-3,many,TRBV20-1
CASSPTGGRPDEQFF,TGTGCCAGCAGTCCCACCGGCGGGAGGCCTGATGAGCAGTTCTTC,TRBD2,TRBJ2-1,many,TRBV12-3/TRBV12-4
CASSLVSLVSSQEAQYF,TGTGCCAGCAGCTTAGTTAGTCTGGTATCTTCCCAAGAGGCCCAGTACTTC,NA,TRBJ2-5,few,TRBV7-9
CASSLVGEGTKNIQYF,TGTGCCAGCAGTTTAGTTGGTGAGGGGACCAAAAACATTCAGTACTTC,NA,TRBJ2-4,many,TRBV28
CASSQDRLAGGRDTQYF,TGCGCCAGCAGCCAAGATAGACTAGCGGGAGGAAGAGATACGCAGTATTTT,TRBD2,TRBJ2-3,NA,TRBV4-1
CASSESPGQWVGEQYF,TGCGCCAGCAGCGAATCTCCGGGACAGTGGGTTGGCGAGCAGTACTTC,TRBD1,TRBJ2-7,many,TRBV5-1
CASSLDYDLTDTQYF,TGTGCCAGCAGCTTAGATTACGACCTCACAGATACGCAGTATTTT,NA,TRBJ2-3,many,TRBV11-2
CASSSSGTSGKDEQFF,TGTGCCAGCAGTTCCTCCGGGACTAGCGGGAAGGATGAGCAGTTCTTC,TRBD2,TRBJ2-1,many,TRBV27
CASSPPVYPYEQYF,TGTGCCAGCAGTCCGCCAGTATATCCCTACGAGCAGTACTTC,NA,TRBJ2-7,NA,TRBV28
CASSDVRRPQHF,TGTGCCAGCAGTGATGTTCGTCGGCCCCAGCATTTT,NA,TRBJ1-5,NA,TRBV2
CATSSQDGYGYTF,TGTGCCACCAGCTCCCAAGACGGGTATGGCTACACCTTC,NA,TRBJ1-2,few,TRBV15
CASSLGDSSNQPQHF,TGTGCCAGCAGCTTAGGGGACAGTAGCAATCAGCCCCAGCATTTT,TRBD1,TRBJ1-5,few,TRBV7-9
CSALAGQAKNIQYF,TGCAGTGCTCTTGCTGGACAAGCCAAAAACATTCAGTACTTC,NA,TRBJ2-4,few,TRBV20-1
CASSLNGVNTEAFF,TGTGCCAGCAGTTTGAACGGAGTGAACACTGAAGCTTTCTTT,NA,TRBJ1-1,many,TRBV27
CVSSVPGTDRLAGVLRRPYEQYF,TGTGTCAGTAGTGTGCCCGGGACGGATCGACTAGCGGGTGTCCTAAGAAGGCCTTACGAGCAGTACTTC,TRBD2,TRBJ2-7,NA,TRBV19
CASSYWTGYQETQYF,TGTGCCAGCAGTTACTGGACAGGCTACCAAGAGACCCAGTACTTC,TRBD1,TRBJ2-5,NA,TRBV6-9
CASTATGKMNTEAFF,TGTGCCAGCACCGCGACTGGGAAGATGAACACTGAAGCTTTCTTT,NA,TRBJ1-1,many,TRBV28
CASSPGGVLTF,TGTGCCAGCAGCCCTGGAGGCGTCCTGACTTTC,NA,TRBJ2-6,few,TRBV5-6
CASSLAGGGNSPLHF,TGTGCCAGCAGCTTAGCAGGGGGTGGTAATTCACCCCTCCACTTT,NA,TRBJ1-6,many,TRBV7-2
CSARASGNALATDTQYF,TGCAGTGCTAGAGCTAGCGGGAACGCTCTGGCCACAGATACGCAGTATTTT,TRBD2,TRBJ2-3,many,TRBV20-1
CATSQAGVDTEAFF,TGTGCCACCTCCCAGGCAGGGGTGGACACTGAAGCTTTCTTT,NA,TRBJ1-1,few,TRBV24-1
CASGGSNNQPQHF,TGTGCCAGCGGGGGGAGCAACAATCAGCCCCAGCATTTT,NA,TRBJ1-5,few,TRBV9